The clone carrying this T cell receptor (beta chain) has a single count. This specimen belongs to a study of blood T cell repertoires in COVID-19. Study summary: The study counted Cohort 3 donors as recovered given two negative PCRs, clearance, or symptom resolution. PBMCs, B-cell-depleted T cells, or T cells were the source of the cDNA or gDNA that made up the material.

Participants were aged about 18 to 89 years from about two dozen US areas. In the authors' workflow: Counts of nucleated cells, estimated from reference gene primer amplification, were obtained. Generated by immunoSEQ multiplex PCR, the TCRdb table keeps only in-frame clones and is missing some. Clonal size and the V and J genes are those of that table, whereas D and trimming came from the DNA. The sample includes about 210,000 clones, about nine tenths of them seen just once. Germline V CDR1 and CDR2: SGHNT, YYREEE (reference sequence). The CDR3 length is 16 residues. The sample was PBMCs or T cells enriched from blood (not recorded which). The chain employs TRBV5-4 and TRBJ1-4; TRBD1 matches at 7 bases. The origin of this receptor is a man aged 25-40 years in a cohort exposed to, infected with or recovered from COVID-19 (not recorded which). CDR3 amino acids: CAASADDRARGEKLFF. The CDR3 DNA reads as TGTGCAGCCTCCGCGGATGACAGGGCTAGGGGAGAAAAACTGTTTTTT.